This TCR beta chain stems from a study of OX40 agonist ivuxolimab in advanced cancers. Study-wide context: The patients' treatment was ivuxolimab, an agonistic anti-OX40 (CD134) antibody. Study-wide results and caveats: The investigators did not determine what antigen specificity the expanded peripheral T cells had. Dosing at 0.1 to 3.0 mg/kg was accompanied by clonal expansion of CD4+ and CD8+ blood T cells by week 6.

Here immunoSEQ multiplex PCR was the method, and the copy in TCRdb shows in-frame clones only, minus some. In the table there are roughly 100,000 clones, 84% of which are singletons. A note on this clone: The antigen is unknown.

The input for sequencing was CD4+ or CD8+ T cells sorted from blood, taken in a trial of the OX40 agonist ivuxolimab. This clonotype originated in an adult with an advanced solid tumor such as melanoma, head and neck, liver or kidney cancer.

Here the CDR3 DNA reads TGTGCCAGCAGTGGGATTCGGAGGGATGGAGCACCCCTCCACTTT. This gives the protein CASSGIRRDGAPLHF. The chain combines TRBV28 with TRBJ1-6; D gene unclear. Trimming removed 5 bases at V and 11 bases at J, with 19 bases between. This CDR3 region has 15 residues. Germline V gene data show CDR1 as MDHEN and CDR2 as SYDVKM.